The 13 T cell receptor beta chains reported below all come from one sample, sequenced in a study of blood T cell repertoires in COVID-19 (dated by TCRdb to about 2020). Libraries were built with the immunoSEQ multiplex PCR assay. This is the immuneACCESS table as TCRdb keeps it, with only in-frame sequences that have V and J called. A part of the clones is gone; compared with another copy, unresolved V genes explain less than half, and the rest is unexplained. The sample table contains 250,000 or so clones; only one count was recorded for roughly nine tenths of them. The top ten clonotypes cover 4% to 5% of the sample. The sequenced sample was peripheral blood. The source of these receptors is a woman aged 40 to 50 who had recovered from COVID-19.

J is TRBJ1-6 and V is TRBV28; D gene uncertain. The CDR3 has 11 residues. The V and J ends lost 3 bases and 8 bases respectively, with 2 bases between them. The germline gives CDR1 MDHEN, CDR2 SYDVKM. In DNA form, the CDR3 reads TGTGCCAGCAGTTTCGATTCACCCCTCCACTTT. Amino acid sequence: CASSFDSPLHF.

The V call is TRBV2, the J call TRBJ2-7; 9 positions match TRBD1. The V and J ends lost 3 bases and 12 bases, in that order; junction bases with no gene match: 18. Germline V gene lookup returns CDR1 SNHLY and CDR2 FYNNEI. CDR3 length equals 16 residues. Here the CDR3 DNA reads TGTGCCAGCAGTGACATGGGACAGGGTTCTCTCGAGGCCAGGTACTTC. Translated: CASSDMGQGSLEARYF.

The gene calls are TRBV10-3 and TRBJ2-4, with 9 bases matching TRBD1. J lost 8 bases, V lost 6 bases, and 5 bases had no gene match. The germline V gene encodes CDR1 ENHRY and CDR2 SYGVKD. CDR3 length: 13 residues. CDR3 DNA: TGTGCCATCAGCGGGACAGGGAGGGACATTCAGTACTTC. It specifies CAISGTGRDIQYF.

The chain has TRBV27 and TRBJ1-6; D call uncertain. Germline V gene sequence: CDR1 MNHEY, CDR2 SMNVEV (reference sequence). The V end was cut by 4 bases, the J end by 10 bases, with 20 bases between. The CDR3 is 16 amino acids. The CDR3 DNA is TGTGCCAGCAGTTCACCGACGAACTCTCGAGGGTCACCCCTCCACTTT. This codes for CASSSPTNSRGSPLHF.

CDR3 nucleotides: TGTGCCAGCAGTGAAGCTTGGGGCTCAAACACTGAAGCTTTCTTT. It yields the protein CASSEAWGSNTEAFF. The rearrangement links TRBV2 to TRBJ1-1; D possibly corresponds to TRBD1 (5 bases). The CDR3 has 15 amino acids. Trimming removed 0 bases from V and 2 bases from J, with 10 bases in between. CDR1 is SNHLY, CDR2 FYNNEI, per germline.

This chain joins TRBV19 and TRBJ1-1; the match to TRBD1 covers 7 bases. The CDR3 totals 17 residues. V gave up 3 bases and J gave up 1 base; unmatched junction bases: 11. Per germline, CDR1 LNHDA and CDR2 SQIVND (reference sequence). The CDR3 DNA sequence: TGTGCCAGTAGTATCCGGGCAGGGGGTAGCGCGAACACTGAAGCTTTCTTT. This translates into CASSIRAGGSANTEAFF.

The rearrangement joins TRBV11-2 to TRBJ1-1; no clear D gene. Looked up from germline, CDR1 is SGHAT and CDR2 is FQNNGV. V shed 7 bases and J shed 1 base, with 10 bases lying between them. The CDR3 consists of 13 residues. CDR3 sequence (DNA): TGTGCCAGCACCCCGCGGCCGAACACTGAAGCTTTCTTT. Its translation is CASTPRPNTEAFF.

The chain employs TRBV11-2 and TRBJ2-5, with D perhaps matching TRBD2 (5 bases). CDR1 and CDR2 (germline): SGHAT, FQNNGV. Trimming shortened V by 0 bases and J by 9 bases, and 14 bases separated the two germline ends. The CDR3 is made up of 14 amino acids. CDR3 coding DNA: TGTGCCAGCAGCTTAGACGGGATTCGCGGGTCCCAGTACTTC. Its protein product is CASSLDGIRGSQYF.

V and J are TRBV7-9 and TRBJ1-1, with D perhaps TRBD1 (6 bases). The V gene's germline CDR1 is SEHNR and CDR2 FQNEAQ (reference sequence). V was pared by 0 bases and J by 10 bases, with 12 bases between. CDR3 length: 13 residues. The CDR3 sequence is CASSLAGGRGAFF. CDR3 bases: TGTGCCAGCAGCTTAGCGGGGGGGCGCGGAGCTTTCTTT.

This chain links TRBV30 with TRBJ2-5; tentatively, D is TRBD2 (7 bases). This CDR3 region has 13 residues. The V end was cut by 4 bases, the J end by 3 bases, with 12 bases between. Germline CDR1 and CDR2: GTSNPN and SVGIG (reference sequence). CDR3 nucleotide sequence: TGTGCCTGGAAGGGGGGGCCGAAAGAGACCCAGTACTTC. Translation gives CAWKGGPKETQYF.

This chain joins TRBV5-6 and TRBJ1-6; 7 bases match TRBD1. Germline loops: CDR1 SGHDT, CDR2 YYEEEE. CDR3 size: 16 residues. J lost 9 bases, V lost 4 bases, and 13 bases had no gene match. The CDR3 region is CASSASSGTAISPLHF. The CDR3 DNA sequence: TGTGCCAGCAGCGCATCTTCTGGGACAGCAATTTCACCCCTCCACTTT.

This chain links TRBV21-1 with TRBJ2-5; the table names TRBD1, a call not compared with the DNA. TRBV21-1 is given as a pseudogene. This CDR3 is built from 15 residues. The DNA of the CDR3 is TGTGCCAGCAGCAAAGACTGGGCCCGACAAGAGACCCAGTACTTC. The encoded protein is CASSKDWARQETQYF.

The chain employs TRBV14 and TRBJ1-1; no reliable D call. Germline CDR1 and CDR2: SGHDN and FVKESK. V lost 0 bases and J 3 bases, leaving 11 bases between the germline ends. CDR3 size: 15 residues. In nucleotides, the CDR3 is TGTGCCAGCAGCCAAGAATCCGGGAGTTACACTGAAGCTTTCTTT. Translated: CASSQESGSYTEAFF.